This TCR beta chain was sequenced in a study of shared clonotypes between healthy human individuals. Deep was the level used in running the assay. Evenly divided among several immunoSEQ plates was the genomic DNA of each subset. In the source study's methods: Filtering differed because ImmunoSEQ produced junction-only sequences that carried no quality scores. Produced via immunoSEQ multiplex PCR; TCRdb's table is partial and in-frame only. That table supplies the V and J calls and clone size; D and trimming were determined from the DNA. In the table there are about 2.4 million clones, around nine tenths of which are singletons. Points on this clone: Antigen specificity is unknown.

Study results and caveats: An anticipated effect of sequencing depth on clonotype sharing among donors was recognized.

In germline, CDR1 is LNHDA, CDR2 SQIVND (reference sequence). This CDR3 contains 15 residues. V dropped 7 bases and J dropped 2 bases, with 15 bases sitting between them. The chain combines TRBV19 with TRBJ1-5; the D gene is possibly TRBD1 (5 bases). The sequence was obtained from a man between 18 and 29 years old in good health. The sample taken for sequencing was naive CD4+ T cells sorted from blood. Subset described: CD45RA+ positively selected. CDR3 loop: CASTLPGVGNQPQHF. CDR3 DNA sequence: TGTGCCAGTACCCTCCCGGGGGTCGGCAATCAGCCCCAGCATTTT.